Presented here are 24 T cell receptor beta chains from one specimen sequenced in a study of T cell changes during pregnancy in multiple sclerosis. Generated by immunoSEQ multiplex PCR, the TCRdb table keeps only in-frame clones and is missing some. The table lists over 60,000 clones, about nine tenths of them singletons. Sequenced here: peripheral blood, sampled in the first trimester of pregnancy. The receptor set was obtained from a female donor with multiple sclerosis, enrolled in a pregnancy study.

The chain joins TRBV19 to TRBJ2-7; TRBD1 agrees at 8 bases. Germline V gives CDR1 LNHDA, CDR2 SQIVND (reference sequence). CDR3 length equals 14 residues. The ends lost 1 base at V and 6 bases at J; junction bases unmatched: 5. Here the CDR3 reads CASSIGPGQGEQYF. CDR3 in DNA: TGTGCCAGTAGTATAGGTCCCGGACAGGGCGAGCAGTACTTC.

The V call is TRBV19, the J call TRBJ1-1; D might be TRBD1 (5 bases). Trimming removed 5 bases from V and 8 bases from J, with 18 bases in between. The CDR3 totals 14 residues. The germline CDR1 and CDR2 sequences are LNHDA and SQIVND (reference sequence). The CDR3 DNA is TGTGCCAGTAGTGAAGGGGCAGGGCCGCTCGAAGCTTTCTTT. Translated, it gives CASSEGAGPLEAFF. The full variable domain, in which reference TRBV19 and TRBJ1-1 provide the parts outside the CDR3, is DGGITQSPKYLFRKEGQNVTLSCEQNLNHDAMYWYRQDPGQGLRLIYYSQIVNDFQKGDIAEGYSVSREKKESFPLTVTSAQKNPTAFYLCASSEGAGPLEAFFGQGTRLTVV.

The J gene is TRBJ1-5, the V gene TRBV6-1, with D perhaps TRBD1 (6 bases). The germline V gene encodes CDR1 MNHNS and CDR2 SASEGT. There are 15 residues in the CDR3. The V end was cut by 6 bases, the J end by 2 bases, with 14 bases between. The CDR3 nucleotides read TGTGCCAGCAGGGGACATGACGGAGGCAATCAGCCCCAGCATTTT. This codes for CASRGHDGGNQPQHF.

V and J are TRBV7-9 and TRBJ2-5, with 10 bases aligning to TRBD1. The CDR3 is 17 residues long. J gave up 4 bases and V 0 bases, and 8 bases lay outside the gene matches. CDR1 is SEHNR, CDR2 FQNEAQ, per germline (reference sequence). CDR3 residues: CASSLARGTGDGETQYF. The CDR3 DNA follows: TGTGCCAGCAGCTTAGCCCGAGGGACAGGGGATGGAGAGACCCAGTACTTC.

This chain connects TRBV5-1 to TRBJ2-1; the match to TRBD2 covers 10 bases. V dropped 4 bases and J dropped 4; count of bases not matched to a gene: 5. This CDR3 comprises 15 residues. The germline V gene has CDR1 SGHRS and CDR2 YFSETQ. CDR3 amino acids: CASSQAGGSYNEQFF. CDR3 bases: TGCGCCAGCAGCCAAGCGGGAGGGTCTTACAATGAGCAGTTCTTC.

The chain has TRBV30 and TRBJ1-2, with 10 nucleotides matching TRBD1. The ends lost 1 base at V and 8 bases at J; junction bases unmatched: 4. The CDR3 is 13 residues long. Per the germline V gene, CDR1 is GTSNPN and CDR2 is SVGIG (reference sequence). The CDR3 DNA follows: TGTGCCTGGAGTGGACAGGGGGCGGTCGGCTACACCTTC. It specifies CAWSGQGAVGYTF.

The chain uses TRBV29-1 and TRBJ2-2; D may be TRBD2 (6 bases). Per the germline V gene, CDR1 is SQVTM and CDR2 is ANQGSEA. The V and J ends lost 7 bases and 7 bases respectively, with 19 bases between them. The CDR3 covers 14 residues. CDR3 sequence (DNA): TGCAGCGCGTCCGTGGGACTTCTTCACGGGGAGCTGTTTTTT. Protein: CSASVGLLHGELFF.

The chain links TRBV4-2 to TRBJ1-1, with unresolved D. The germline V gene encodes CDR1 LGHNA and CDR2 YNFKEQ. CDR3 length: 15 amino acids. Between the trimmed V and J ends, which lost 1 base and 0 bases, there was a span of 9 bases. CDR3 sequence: CASSQVPVLNTEAFF. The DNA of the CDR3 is TGTGCCAGCAGCCAAGTTCCGGTGTTGAACACTGAAGCTTTCTTT.

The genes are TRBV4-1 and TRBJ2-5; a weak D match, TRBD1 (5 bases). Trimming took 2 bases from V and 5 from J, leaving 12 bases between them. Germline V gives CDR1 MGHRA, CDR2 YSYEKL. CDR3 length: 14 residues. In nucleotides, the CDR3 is TGCGCCAGCAGCCAATCTTCACAGGAGGAGACCCAGTACTTC. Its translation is CASSQSSQEETQYF.

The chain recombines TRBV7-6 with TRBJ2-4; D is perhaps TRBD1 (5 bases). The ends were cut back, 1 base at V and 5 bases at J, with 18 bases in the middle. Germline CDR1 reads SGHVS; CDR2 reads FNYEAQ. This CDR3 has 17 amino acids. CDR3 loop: CASSLGGHKDLQNIQYF. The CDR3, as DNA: TGTGCCAGCAGCTTAGGGGGCCACAAGGACCTCCAAAACATTCAGTACTTC. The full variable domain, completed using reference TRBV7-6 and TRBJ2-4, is GAGVSQSPRYKVTKRGQDVALRCDPISGHVSLYWYRQALGQGPEFLTYFNYEAQQDKSGLPNDRFSAERPEGSISTLTIQRTEQRDSAMYRCASSLGGHKDLQNIQYFGAGTRLSVL.

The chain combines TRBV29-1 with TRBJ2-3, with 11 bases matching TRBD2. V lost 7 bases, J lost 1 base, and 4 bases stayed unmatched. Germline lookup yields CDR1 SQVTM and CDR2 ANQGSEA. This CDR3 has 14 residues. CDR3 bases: TGCAGCGGTAGCGGGAGGGGAGGCACAGATACGCAGTATTTT. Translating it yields CSGSGRGGTDTQYF.

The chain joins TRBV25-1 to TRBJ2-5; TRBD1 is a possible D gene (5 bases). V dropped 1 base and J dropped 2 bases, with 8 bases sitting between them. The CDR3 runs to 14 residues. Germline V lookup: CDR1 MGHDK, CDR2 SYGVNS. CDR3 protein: CASSESTAQETQYF. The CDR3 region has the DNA TGTGCCAGCAGTGAATCGACAGCTCAAGAGACCCAGTACTTC. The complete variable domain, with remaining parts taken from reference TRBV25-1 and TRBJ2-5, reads EADIYQTPRYLVIGTGKKITLECSQTMGHDKMYWYQQDPGMELHLIHYSYGVNSTEKGDLSSESTVSRIRTEHFPLTLESARPSHTSQYLCASSESTAQETQYFGPGTRLLVL.

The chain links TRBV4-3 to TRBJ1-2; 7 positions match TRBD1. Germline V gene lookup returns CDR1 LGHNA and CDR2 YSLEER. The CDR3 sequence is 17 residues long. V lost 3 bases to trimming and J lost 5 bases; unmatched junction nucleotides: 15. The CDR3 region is CASSQAITGAEGYGYTF. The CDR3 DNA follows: TGCGCCAGCAGCCAGGCTATAACAGGGGCCGAGGGGTATGGCTACACCTTC.

This CDR3 reads CASSPGQLQPQHF. The CDR3, as DNA: TGTGCCAGCAGCCCCGGACAGCTTCAGCCCCAGCATTTT. The chain has TRBV7-2 and TRBJ1-5, with a weak D call TRBD1 (6 bases). V was cut by 5 bases and J by 6 bases, with 11 bases left in between. The germline V gene has CDR1 SGHTA and CDR2 FQGNSA. The CDR3 has 13 residues.

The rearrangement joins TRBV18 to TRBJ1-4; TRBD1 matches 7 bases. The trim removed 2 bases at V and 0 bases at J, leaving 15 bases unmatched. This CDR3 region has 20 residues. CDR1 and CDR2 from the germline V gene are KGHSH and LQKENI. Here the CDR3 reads CASSPNKTGFTKATNEKLFF. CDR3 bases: TGTGCCAGCTCACCAAATAAGACAGGGTTCACGAAGGCAACTAATGAAAAACTGTTTTTT.

CDR3 region: CASSLASGNTEAFF. The CDR3, as DNA: TGTGCCAGCAGCTTAGCGTCGGGAAACACTGAAGCTTTCTTT. This rearrangement joins TRBV7-2 to TRBJ1-1; D remains unclear. Per germline, CDR1 SGHTA and CDR2 FQGNSA. This CDR3 has 14 residues. Trimming took off 0 bases at V and 2 bases at J, with 7 bases between the two ends. The full variable domain, rest sourced from reference TRBV7-2 and TRBJ1-1, is GAGVSQSPSNKVTEKGKDVELRCDPISGHTALYWYRQSLGQGLEFLIYFQGNSAPDKSGLPSDRFSAERTGGSVSTLTIQRTQQEDSAVYLCASSLASGNTEAFFGQGTRLTVV.

The DNA of the CDR3 is TGCGCCAGCAGTGAGTCTAGGTGGGGCCCAGATACGCAGTATTTT. The encoded protein is CASSESRWGPDTQYF. The chain employs TRBV10-1 and TRBJ2-3, with D possibly being TRBD1 (5 bases). Trimming stripped 0 bases from V and 4 bases from J, with 11 bases between. This CDR3 has 15 residues. Germline CDR1 and CDR2: WNHNN and SYGVQD (reference sequence).

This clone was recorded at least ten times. This CDR3 is CASSLGTGMEHEQYF. DNA of the CDR3: TGTGCCAGCAGCTTAGGGACAGGGATGGAGCACGAGCAGTACTTC. This chain joins TRBV7-6 and TRBJ2-7, with 8 bases matching TRBD1. Trimming took 1 base from V and 5 from J; bases not matched to a gene: 7. The CDR3 is made up of 15 amino acids. Germline CDR1 and CDR2: SGHVS and FNYEAQ.

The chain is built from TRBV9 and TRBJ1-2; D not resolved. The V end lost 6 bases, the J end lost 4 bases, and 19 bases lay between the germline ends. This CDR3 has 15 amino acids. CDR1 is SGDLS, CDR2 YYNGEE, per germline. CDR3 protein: CASTPRAADLYGYTF. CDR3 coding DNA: TGTGCCAGCACCCCGCGGGCAGCCGACCTCTATGGCTACACCTTC.

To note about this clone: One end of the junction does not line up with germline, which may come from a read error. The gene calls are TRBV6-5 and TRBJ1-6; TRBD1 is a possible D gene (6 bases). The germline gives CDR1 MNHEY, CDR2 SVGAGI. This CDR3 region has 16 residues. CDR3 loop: CASSYWGGSDNSPLHF. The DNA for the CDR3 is TGTGCCAGCAGTTACTGGGGGGGCTCCGATAATTCACCCCTCCACTTT.

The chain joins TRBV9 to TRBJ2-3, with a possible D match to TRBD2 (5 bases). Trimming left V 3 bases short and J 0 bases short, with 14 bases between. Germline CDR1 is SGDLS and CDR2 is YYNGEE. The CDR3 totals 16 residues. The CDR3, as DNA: TGTGCCAGCAGCGAGCCCCTAGCAACTAGCACAGATACGCAGTATTTT. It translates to CASSEPLATSTDTQYF. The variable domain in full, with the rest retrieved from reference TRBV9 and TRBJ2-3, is DSGVTQTPKHLITATGQRVTLRCSPRSGDLSVYWYQQSLDQGLQFLIQYYNGEERAKGNILERFSAQQFPDLHSELNLSSLELGDSALYFCASSEPLATSTDTQYFGPGTRLTVL.

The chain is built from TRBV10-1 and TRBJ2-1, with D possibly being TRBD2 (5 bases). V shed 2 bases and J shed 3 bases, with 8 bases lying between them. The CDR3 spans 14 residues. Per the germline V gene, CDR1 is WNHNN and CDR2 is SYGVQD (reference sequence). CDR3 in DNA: TGCGCCAGCAGTGAGGGGAGTATCTACAATGAGCAGTTCTTC. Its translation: CASSEGSIYNEQFF.

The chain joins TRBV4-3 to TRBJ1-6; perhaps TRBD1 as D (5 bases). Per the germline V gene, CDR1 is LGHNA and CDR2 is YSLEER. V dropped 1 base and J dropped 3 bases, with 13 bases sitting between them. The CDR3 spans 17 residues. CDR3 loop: CASSQVKAGGYNSPLHF. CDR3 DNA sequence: TGCGCCAGCAGCCAAGTCAAGGCGGGGGGCTATAATTCACCCCTCCACTTT.

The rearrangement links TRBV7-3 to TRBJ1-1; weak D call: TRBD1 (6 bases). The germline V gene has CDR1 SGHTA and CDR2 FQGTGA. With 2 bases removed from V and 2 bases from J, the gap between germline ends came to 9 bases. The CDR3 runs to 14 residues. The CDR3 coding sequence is TGTGCCAGCAGCTTAGGGGGCAGTAACACTGAAGCTTTCTTT. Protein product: CASSLGGSNTEAFF.